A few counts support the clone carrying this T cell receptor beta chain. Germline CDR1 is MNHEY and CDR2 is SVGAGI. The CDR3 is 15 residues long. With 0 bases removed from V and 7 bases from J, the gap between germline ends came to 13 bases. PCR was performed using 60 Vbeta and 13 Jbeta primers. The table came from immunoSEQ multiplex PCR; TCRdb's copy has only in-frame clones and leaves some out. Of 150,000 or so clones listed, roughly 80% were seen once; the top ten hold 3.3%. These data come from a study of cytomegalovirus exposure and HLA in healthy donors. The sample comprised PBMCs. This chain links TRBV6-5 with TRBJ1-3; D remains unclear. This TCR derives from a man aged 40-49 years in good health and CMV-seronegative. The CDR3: CASSYSTLSGNTIYF. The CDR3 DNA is TGTGCCAGCAGTTACTCGACATTGTCGGGGAACACCATATATTTT.